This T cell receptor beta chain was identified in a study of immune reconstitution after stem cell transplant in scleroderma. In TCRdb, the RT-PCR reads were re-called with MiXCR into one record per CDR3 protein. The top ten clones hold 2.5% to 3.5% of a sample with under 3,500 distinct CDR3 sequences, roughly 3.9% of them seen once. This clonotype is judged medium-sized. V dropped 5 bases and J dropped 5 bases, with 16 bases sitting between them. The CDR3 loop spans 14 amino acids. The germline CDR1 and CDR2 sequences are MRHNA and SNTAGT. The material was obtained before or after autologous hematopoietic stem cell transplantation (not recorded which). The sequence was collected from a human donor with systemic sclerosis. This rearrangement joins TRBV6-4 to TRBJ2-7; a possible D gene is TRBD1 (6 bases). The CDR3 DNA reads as TGTGCCAGCAGTAAAGGGGGTACCATGGACGAGCAGTACTTC. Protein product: CASSKGGTMDEQYF.